The rows below give T cell receptor beta chains drawn from one sample of a study of T cell responses to AZD1222 COVID-19 vaccine. Here immunoSEQ multiplex PCR was the method, and the copy in TCRdb shows in-frame clones only, minus some. The sample has over 150,000 clones, 75% to 90% seen once. Specimen: peripheral blood, collected on day 0 of AZD1222 vaccination. Receptors were obtained from an adult in good health. CDR3s include the opening cysteine and the closing phenylalanine or tryptophan. Fields, in order: CDR3 protein, clone size, V gene, D gene. D genes are given only for firm matches. For some rows the clone size is stated as once, few or many, or as a class when expanded; others skip it.

CDR3 protein: CSVGGNLNTEAFF
clone size: NA
V gene: TRBV29-1
D gene: NA

CDR3 protein: CSVESTYRSYGYTF
clone size: NA
V gene: TRBV29-1
D gene: NA

CDR3 protein: CASSKFVFWGNIQYF
clone size: NA
V gene: TRBV21-1
D gene: NA

CDR3 protein: CASAGTQGSGELFF
clone size: NA
V gene: TRBV7-3
D gene: NA

CDR3 protein: CASSPYTNTNTGELFF
clone size: NA
V gene: TRBV3-1/TRBV3-2
D gene: NA

CDR3 protein: CASSLVGPSGANVLTF
clone size: NA
V gene: TRBV5-6
D gene: NA

CDR3 protein: CASSSGTGTTEAFF
clone size: NA
V gene: TRBV4-1
D gene: TRBD1

CDR3 protein: CASVGAGHTGPSSSGANVLTF
clone size: NA
V gene: TRBV27
D gene: NA

CDR3 protein: CASSATMNTEAFF
clone size: NA
V gene: TRBV7-9
D gene: NA

CDR3 protein: CASRTQGSEKLFF
clone size: NA
V gene: TRBV4-1
D gene: NA

CDR3 protein: CASAGGWTDTQYF
clone size: NA
V gene: TRBV6-6
D gene: TRBD1

CDR3 protein: CASSSELTHPEQFF
clone size: NA
V gene: TRBV7-8
D gene: NA

CDR3 protein: CASSPSGDEAFF
clone size: NA
V gene: TRBV7-8
D gene: NA

CDR3 protein: CASSSGQGSSGYTF
clone size: once
V gene: TRBV5-1
D gene: TRBD1

CDR3 protein: CASSLSGSGANVLTF
clone size: once
V gene: TRBV5-4
D gene: NA

CDR3 protein: CASSLVSGVSDTQYF
clone size: NA
V gene: TRBV7-2
D gene: TRBD2

CDR3 protein: CAWVNRGVYSPLHF
clone size: NA
V gene: TRBV30
D gene: TRBD1

CDR3 protein: CASSEAPGGGIQPQHF
clone size: NA
V gene: TRBV2
D gene: NA

CDR3 protein: CASSTLDPHTEAFF
clone size: NA
V gene: TRBV5-1
D gene: NA

CDR3 protein: CASSSPGLTEAFF
clone size: NA
V gene: TRBV7-9
D gene: NA

CDR3 protein: CASILGEGQGVMNTEAFF
clone size: NA
V gene: TRBV27
D gene: TRBD1

CDR3 protein: CASSQDYTGRVLKLFF
clone size: NA
V gene: TRBV4-3
D gene: NA

CDR3 protein: CASSIGGRPYEQYF
clone size: NA
V gene: TRBV19
D gene: TRBD2

CDR3 protein: CASSPNPIDTYGYTF
clone size: NA
V gene: TRBV7-3
D gene: NA

CDR3 protein: CASSKRLAGGLNEQFF
clone size: NA
V gene: TRBV14
D gene: TRBD2

CDR3 protein: CASSPRGRGQPQHF
clone size: NA
V gene: TRBV19
D gene: NA